The 20 T cell receptor beta chains below all came from one sample that was sequenced in a study of T cells expressing NK-cell markers. TCRdb reprocessed the 5' RACE reads; each CDR3 protein has one entry and no DNA is given. In total, the table holds some 150,000 distinct CDR3 sequences. Specimen: blood T cells: a sorted CD56 or NKG2C T cell subset, CD4+ or CD8+ T cells, or bulk PBMC T cells (not recorded which). The source is a woman aged 50 to 60 in good health.

The chain recombines TRBV28 with TRBJ2-5; the TCRdb call, TRBD2, lacks DNA for checking. CDR3 length: 15 amino acids. CDR1 and CDR2 from the germline V gene are MDHEN and SYDVKM. CDR3 sequence: CASSSRLVRRETQYF.

V gene TRBV24-1 combines with J gene TRBJ2-1. This CDR3 spans 15 amino acids. The germline CDR1 and CDR2 sequences are KGHDR and SFDVKD. The CDR3 sequence: CATSDLRTNYNEQFF.

The chain has TRBV7-8 and TRBJ1-1. Germline V gives CDR1 SGHVS, CDR2 FQNEAQ. The CDR3 sequence is 16 residues long. This CDR3 reads CASEDTFRPMNTEAFF.

This chain uses TRBV6-1 with TRBJ2-5; the TCRdb D gene call, TRBD1, has no DNA to confirm it. Germline V lookup: CDR1 MNHNS, CDR2 SASEGT. This CDR3 has 14 residues. The CDR3 loop reads CASSEAQGQETQYF.

This chain joins TRBV5-1 and TRBJ2-3; the D gene TCRdb calls, TRBD2, cannot be checked with no DNA. The CDR3 has 18 residues. Germline CDR1 is SGHRS and CDR2 is YFSETQ. The CDR3 spells CASSFLGLAGGPGDTQYF.

This chain joins TRBV11-1 and TRBJ2-1. There are 15 residues in the CDR3. CDR1 SGHAT and CDR2 FQDESV come from the germline V gene (reference sequence). This CDR3 is CASSSDGSSYNEQFF.

CDR3 sequence: CSATSGSNYEQFF. J is TRBJ2-1 and V is TRBV20-1; TCRdb indicates TRBD2, and absent DNA this call remains unverified. This CDR3 comprises 13 residues. Looked up from germline, CDR1 is DFQATT and CDR2 is SNEGSKA (reference sequence).

The CDR3 loop reads CASSLGLAGGWNEQFF. This chain connects TRBV5-6 to TRBJ2-1; checking the TCRdb D call of TRBD2 is not possible without DNA. This CDR3 comprises 16 residues. CDR1 SGHDT and CDR2 YYEEEE come from the germline V gene.

This chain uses TRBV14 with TRBJ2-3; checking the TCRdb D call of TRBD2 is not possible without DNA. This CDR3 contains 18 residues. The germline CDR1 and CDR2 sequences are SGHDN and FVKESK. The CDR3 reads CASSLESLAFTSTDTQYF.

The chain combines TRBV7-9 with TRBJ2-2; the D call of TRBD2 rests on TCRdb alone, since no DNA is present to check it. CDR3 length equals 16 residues. Germline lookup yields CDR1 SEHNR and CDR2 FQNEAQ (reference sequence). The CDR3 spells CASSLWGLADLRELFF.

This sequence joins TRBV29-1 and TRBJ1-2; no DNA is available, so the TRBD1 call from TCRdb remains unchecked. The CDR3 extends over 11 amino acids. The germline CDR1 and CDR2 sequences are SQVTM and ANQGSEA. The CDR3 loop is CSVEGQYGYTF. Complete variable domain (other parts from reference TRBV29-1 and TRBJ1-2): SAVISQKPSRDICQRGTSLTIQCQVDSQVTMMFWYRQQPGQSLTLIATANQGSEATYESGFVIDKFPISRPNLTFSTLTVSNMSPEDSSIYLCSVEGQYGYTFGSGTRLTVV.

The gene calls are TRBV20-1 and TRBJ2-1; TCRdb designates TRBD1, a call that cannot be tested without DNA. Germline V lookup: CDR1 DFQATT, CDR2 SNEGSKA (reference sequence). There are 15 residues in the CDR3. CDR3: CSATLGTGVGNEQFF.

The genes are TRBV30 and TRBJ2-1; lacking DNA, the TRBD2 call made by TCRdb goes unchecked. CDR3 length: 15 amino acids. The V gene's germline CDR1 is GTSNPN and CDR2 SVGIG (reference sequence). CDR3 loop: CAWSVEAGLYNEQFF.

The chain recombines TRBV7-9 with TRBJ2-1; TCRdb gives TRBD2 as the D gene, but with no DNA this cannot be confirmed. Germline CDR1 and CDR2: SEHNR and FQNEAQ (reference sequence). The length of the CDR3 is 14 residues. This chain's CDR3 is CASSSPVTIDEQFF.

The rearrangement uses TRBV5-1 and TRBJ1-1. Germline V gene lookup returns CDR1 SGHRS and CDR2 YFSETQ. The CDR3 runs to 14 residues. The CDR3 is CASSFKRGNTEAFF.

This chain connects TRBV9 to TRBJ2-1; TCRdb indicates TRBD2, and absent DNA this call remains unverified. The CDR3 consists of 13 residues. CDR1 SGDLS and CDR2 YYNGEE come from the germline V gene. The CDR3 loop is CASAGGAYNEQFF.

V gene TRBV25-1 combines with J gene TRBJ2-2; TCRdb designates TRBD2, a call that cannot be tested without DNA. Germline values: CDR1 MGHDK, CDR2 SYGVNS. The CDR3 loop spans 17 amino acids. Here the CDR3 reads CASSEGWVADNTGELFF. Complete variable domain (other parts from reference TRBV25-1 and TRBJ2-2): EADIYQTPRYLVIGTGKKITLECSQTMGHDKMYWYQQDPGMELHLIHYSYGVNSTEKGDLSSESTVSRIRTEHFPLTLESARPSHTSQYLCASSEGWVADNTGELFFGEGSRLTVL.

J is TRBJ2-7 and V is TRBV9; TCRdb calls TRBD1, which cannot be checked without DNA. The CDR3 extends over 14 amino acids. Germline assignment: CDR1 SGDLS and CDR2 YYNGEE. CDR3 sequence reads: CASSPRAGLHEQYF.

The V and J genes are TRBV24-1 and TRBJ2-5; the TCRdb call, TRBD2, lacks DNA for checking. The germline gives CDR1 KGHDR, CDR2 SFDVKD. The CDR3 length is 17 residues. This CDR3 reads CATSDPRGGSIQETQYF.

The rearrangement uses TRBV27 and TRBJ2-3. Germline assignment: CDR1 MNHEY and CDR2 SMNVEV (reference sequence). This CDR3 is built from 13 residues. The CDR3 loop is CASSLWLTDTQYF.